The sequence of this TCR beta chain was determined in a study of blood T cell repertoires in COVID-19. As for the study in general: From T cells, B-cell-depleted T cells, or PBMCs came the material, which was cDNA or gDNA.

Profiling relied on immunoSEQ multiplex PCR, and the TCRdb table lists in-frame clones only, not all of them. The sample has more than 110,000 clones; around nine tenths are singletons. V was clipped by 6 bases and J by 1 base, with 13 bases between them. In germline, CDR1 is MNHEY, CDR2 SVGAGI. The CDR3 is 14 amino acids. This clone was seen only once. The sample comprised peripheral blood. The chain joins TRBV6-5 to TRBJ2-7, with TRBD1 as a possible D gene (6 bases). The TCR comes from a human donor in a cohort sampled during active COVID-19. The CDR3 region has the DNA TGTGCCAGCAGCCACCGGGACAAGTCCTACGAGCAGTACTTC. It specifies CASSHRDKSYEQYF.